The TCR beta chain under discussion was sequenced for a study of cytomegalovirus exposure and HLA in healthy donors (dated by TCRdb to the late 2010s). General notes on the study: The 700 or so repertoires of the first cohort and the roughly 120 validation repertoires were produced on the same platform, according to a later analysis. Besides the first cohort of 666 subjects, a separate validation cohort made up of 120 different subjects was used. High-throughput TCR immunosequencing, statistical association of individual TCRs with disease status, and machine learning were combined to predict cytomegalovirus infection status. The study aimed to test whether signatures of past pathogen exposure could be identified by cataloging public T cell receptors. Study-wide conclusions, independent of this receptor: Subsequent analysis determined that TCRs grouped into clusters in the first cohort also showed a tendency toward co-occurrence across the roughly 120 validation repertoires, and approximately 93% of cluster scores exceeded 0. It was suggested by the authors that the approach could potentially be generalized to other disease states and immunological phenotypes. In both the original and validation cohorts, the classifier was reported to diagnose cytomegalovirus status with high specificity and sensitivity. The study listed approximately 150 TCR beta chains as associated with cytomegalovirus. While some public TCRs were present in many individuals, most TCR sequences turned up only very rarely across donors. Three of the identified cytomegalovirus-associated TCR beta chains were confirmed in vitro to be specific for cytomegalovirus antigens. All 120 or so repertoires were used to score co-occurrence in the validation cohort in a later analysis, because that analysis had no HLA typing for the cohort.

Unmatched junction bases come to 9, with V trimmed by 1 base and J by 8 bases. Measured from the cysteine to the phenylalanine, the CDR3 is 16 residues long. Only CDR3 DNA is held: 48 bases, read in frame from base 1. The germline V gene sets CDR1 to SGDLS and CDR2 to YYNGEE. With regard to this clone: The specificity of this receptor is unknown. Within one base of it there is no much larger clone, and no base qualities were kept.

Donors formed part of the validation cohort, which comprised about 130 subjects and was distinct from the first cohort of several hundred subjects. The library came from the immunoSEQ multiplex PCR assay. The paper's data handling went like this. A statistical classification framework was developed to diagnose cytomegalovirus status using the catalog of TCR beta chain sequences. Entries here come from immuneACCESS through TCRdb and include only in-frame sequences with V and J called. Some clones fail to appear in such tables; in the studies checked, an unresolved V gene covers under half of the shortfall, and the cause of the remainder is unknown. V and J calls and clone size are as listed in that table; D and trimming were resolved from the DNA. Within this sample are some 220,000 clones, with about nine tenths of them counted one time only. The ten most abundant clones make up roughly 1% of the sample.

Recombination connected TRBV9 to TRBJ1-3; 10 of the junction bases match TRBD1. What was sequenced was PBMCs. The receptor was derived from a woman aged 18 to 35 in good health and CMV-seronegative. The sequence in DNA is TGTGCCAGCAGCGTATGGACAGGGGGATCCGGGGACACCATATATTTT. This codes for CASSVWTGGSGDTIYF.